Below are 6 T cell receptor beta chains sequenced from a single sample in a study of blood T cell repertoires in COVID-19. Produced via immunoSEQ multiplex PCR; TCRdb's table is partial and in-frame only. This table holds under 350,000 clones, under 90% found once. The sequenced sample consisted of PBMCs or T cells enriched from blood (not recorded which). These receptors all come from a woman aged 60-70 years who had recovered from COVID-19.

The V call is TRBV11-3, the J call TRBJ1-1; D gene ambiguous. This CDR3 comprises 15 residues. CDR1 and CDR2 from the germline V gene are SGHNT and YENEEA. With 1 base removed from V and 4 bases from J, the gap between germline ends came to 13 bases. The CDR3 nucleotides are TGTGCCAGCAGCTTAGTGGGCACAATGGGCACTGAAGCTTTCTTT. Residues: CASSLVGTMGTEAFF.

This chain joins TRBV2 and TRBJ2-7; 7 positions match TRBD1. Germline V lookup: CDR1 SNHLY, CDR2 FYNNEI. The junction had 4 bases not matched to a gene; V was cut back by 6 bases and J by 2 bases. The CDR3 spans 13 residues. The CDR3 nucleotides are TGTGCCAGCAGACCCGGGACAGCCTACGAGCAGTACTTC. Encoded protein: CASRPGTAYEQYF.

This chain joins TRBV7-9 and TRBJ2-5; 11 bases agree with TRBD2. CDR3 length equals 15 residues. Trimming removed 7 bases from V and 5 bases from J; junction bases left unmatched: 9. Germline-derived CDR1 and CDR2 are SEHNR and FQNEAQ (reference sequence). The CDR3 here is CASISSGRATETQYF. For the CDR3, the DNA is TGTGCCAGCATTAGTAGCGGGAGGGCGACCGAGACCCAGTACTTC.

The chain joins TRBV11-2 to TRBJ1-2, with 7 bases identical to TRBD1. Looked up from germline, CDR1 is SGHAT and CDR2 is FQNNGV. This CDR3 contains 15 residues. V shed 1 base, J shed 4 bases, and the junction held 6 bases outside the gene matches. CDR3 sequence: CASSLGPGGIYGYTF. The CDR3, as DNA: TGTGCCAGCAGCTTAGGCCCAGGGGGAATCTATGGCTACACCTTC.

J is TRBJ1-1 and V is TRBV14; no firm D call. The ends were cut back, 5 bases at V and 5 bases at J, with 12 bases in the middle. This CDR3 comprises 13 residues. CDR1 and CDR2 (germline): SGHDN, FVKESK. The CDR3 protein is CASSYGVGTEAFF. The CDR3 coding sequence is TGTGCCAGCAGCTACGGGGTGGGTACTGAAGCTTTCTTT.

The chain combines TRBV21-1 with TRBJ2-5; the D call of TRBD2 is as the table states it, not checked on the DNA. TRBV21-1 is assigned pseudogene status. This CDR3 comprises 17 residues. The CDR3 nucleotides read TGTGCCAGCAGCAAAGGGGGTAGCGGGCCCAAACAAGAGACCCAGTACTTC. Encoded protein: CASSKGGSGPKQETQYF.